Here is one T cell receptor (beta chain) with its context. The sample belongs to a study of tumor-infiltrating lymphocytes in oesophageal squamous cell carcinoma. TCRdb fed the PCR reads into MiXCR, producing one record per CDR3 protein. The table shows 15,000 to 25,000 distinct CDR3 sequences, with 40% to 50% occurring only once. CDR1 is LGHDT, CDR2 YNNKEL, per germline (reference sequence). The CDR3 consists of 14 residues. V gave up 4 bases and J gave up 3 bases; unmatched junction bases: 3. The TCR originated in a male donor with esophageal squamous cell carcinoma. The V and J genes are TRBV3-1 and TRBJ1-1; 9 bases fit TRBD1. Sample: normal esophageal tissue next to the tumor. CDR3: CASSLTGGHTEAFF. CDR3 nucleotides: TGTGCCAGCAGCCTTACAGGGGGCCACACTGAAGCTTTCTTT.